The 4 T cell receptor beta chains listed next were all sequenced from one sample in a study of T-cell reconstitution after alpha-beta-depleted transplantation in children. Construction of the TCRbeta library involved unique molecular identifiers. TCRdb called the PCR reads again in MiXCR, with one record for every CDR3 protein. The sample has under 750,000 distinct CDR3 sequences; roughly 23% are singletons. Material: PBMCs, mostly from graft donor cells, obtained 360 days after TCRalphabeta/CD19-depleted stem cell transplant. The receptors come from a boy younger than two who had a stem cell transplant for acute myeloid leukemia, so the T cells may come from the graft donor.

At least ten counts were recorded for this clonotype. The chain has TRBV19 and TRBJ2-3; the D is unclear. The CDR3 is 14 amino acids. V gave up 5 bases and J gave up 6 bases, with 15 bases separating them. CDR1 LNHDA and CDR2 SQIVND come from the germline V gene (reference sequence). The CDR3, as DNA: TGTGCCAGTAGTGTTATGAGAGGTCCGGATACGCAGTATTTT. Protein: CASSVMRGPDTQYF.

In this sample, this clonotype turned up many times. The chain carries TRBV20-1 and TRBJ2-3, with D perhaps TRBD1 (6 bases). V was clipped by 3 bases and J by 8 bases, with 15 bases between them. In germline, CDR1 is DFQATT, CDR2 SNEGSKA (reference sequence). This CDR3 spans 13 amino acids. The CDR3 is CSARTPSRGTQYF. In nucleotides, the CDR3 is TGCAGTGCTAGGACTCCTTCCAGGGGTACGCAGTATTTT.

Regarding this clonotype: The junction shows a germline mismatch at one end, possibly a read error. The chain combines TRBV20-1 with TRBJ1-4; D unresolved. Germline values: CDR1 DFQATT, CDR2 SNEGSKA (reference sequence). CDR3 length: 15 residues. The CDR3 loop reads CSASPQTSTDEKLFF. CDR3 sequence (DNA): TGCAGTGCTAGCCCCCAAACATCAACTGATGAAAAACTGTTTTTT.

V gene TRBV7-8 combines with J gene TRBJ2-5; D remains ambiguous. Trimming removed 1 base from V and 2 bases from J, with 11 bases in between. The CDR3 is 15 residues long. Germline V gene lookup returns CDR1 SGHVS and CDR2 FQNEAQ. The CDR3 DNA reads as TGTGCCAGCAGCTTAGTAGTCGAGAAACAAGAGACCCAGTACTTC. Translating gives CASSLVVEKQETQYF.